This T cell receptor beta chain was recovered during a study of T-cell memory formation after mild COVID-19 (dated by TCRdb to the early 2020s). With regard to the full study: TCR sequence clusters from the two donors were largely donor specific. Longitudinal TCRalpha and TCRbeta repertoire sequencing tracked T-cell clones expanding and contracting after mild COVID-19 in a couple of donors. The cohort comprised two young, previously healthy adult volunteers, one female and one male. The paper as a whole reports these results and caveats: The study included only a couple of mild cases, and larger cohorts that include severe cases with pre-infection samples were judged to be necessary. SARS-CoV-2 specificity was not confirmed for the second-wave clones peaking on day 37. Clones contracting from day 15 to 85 had balanced CD4/CD8 phenotypes, while a second wave expanding from day 15 to 37 was biased towards CD4+. Some responding clones were found in pre-infection memory, which suggests that pre-existing cross-reactive memory T cells took part in the SARS-CoV-2 response. Contracting CD4+ clones turned up mainly in the CM and EM memory subsets, whereas EMRA was where CD8+ clones were enriched.

This clonotype occurred many times. Its antigen is not yet known. Per-base quality was not reported, and no clone a single base away is much larger than it. Ficoll-Paque density gradient centrifugation was the method used to isolate PBMCs. TCRdb names Illumina NovaSeq 6000 as the instrument used. cDNA libraries for TCRalpha and TCRbeta were prepared by 5'RACE using constant-segment primers, with sample barcodes and unique molecular identifiers added. RNA was extracted from every sample with Trizol reagent. Library amplification was performed in two PCR steps, and a second sample barcode and Illumina TruSeq adapters were introduced in the second step. Sequencing of libraries was performed on an Illumina NovaSeq with 2 x 150 bp paired-end reads. Regarding the original processing steps: The reads were demultiplexed and collapsed into UMI-guided consensus sequences using migec v1.2.7. With mixcr v2.1.11, UMI consensuses were aligned to TRA and TRB V and J templates and assembled into clonotypes. A clonotype was counted as expanded or contracted only if both edgeR and NoisET called the change significant, with noise models trained on biological replicates. For edgeR calls, the cutoffs were a false discovery rate-adjusted p below 0.01 and a log2 fold-change threshold of 1. As an exploratory analysis of dynamics, max-normalized trajectories of the 1000 most abundant clonotypes were examined by PCA with hierarchical clustering. The CD4 or CD8 phenotype of responding clones was assigned using the separately sequenced CD4+ and CD8+ repertoires. TCRdb trimmed public reads at Q25 via fastp, called clones via MiXCR and kept in-frame beta chains. Each entry is one CDR3 protein sequence, shown with its most common DNA and genes. What appears here as the V and J calls and clone size reflects TCRdb's work, not the paper's. For this sample there are approximately 300,000 distinct CDR3 sequences; around 8% appear just once. Approximately 23% of the sample is taken by the ten largest.

This clonotype originated in a man between 18 and 35 years old who had mild COVID-19 (a few samples of this study predate the infection). The sample titles of this study are shuffled in the database, so cell type and time point are left out; the donor was told from shared clones. Sequenced material: PBMCs or a T cell subset sorted from them (not recorded which).

At the DNA level, the sequence is TGTGCCAGCAGCCCTCGACTAGCGGGTCCCTCCTACGAGCAGTACTTC. This is translated as CASSPRLAGPSYEQYF. The chain joins TRBV11-2 to TRBJ2-7; 10 bases in the middle match TRBD2. The junction shows trimming of 5 bases on V and 0 bases on J, and the gene matches do not reach 7 bases of it. The germline V gene gives CDR1 as SGHAT and CDR2 as FQNNGV. Taken from cysteine to phenylalanine, the CDR3 has 16 residues. Only CDR3 DNA remains: 48 bases, in frame from the first base.